The 26 T cell receptor beta chains below all came from one sample that was sequenced in a study of blood T cell repertoires in COVID-19. The repertoire was sequenced with immunoSEQ multiplex PCR; TCRdb's copy has only in-frame clones and lacks some. Of some 250,000 clones detected, 86% appear once; the ten largest clones hold around 2.9%. Input material: peripheral blood. These receptors all stem from a woman in her 30s who had recovered from COVID-19.

This clone was observed a single time. The chain carries TRBV7-4 and TRBJ1-5; a possible D gene is TRBD1 (5 bases). The CDR3 has 14 amino acids. Trimming pared 2 bases from V and 3 bases from J, leaving 8 bases between. Germline V gene data show CDR1 as SGHVT and CDR2 as SQSDAQ. Written as DNA, the CDR3 is TGTGCCAGCAGCTTATCAGGGAACAATCAGCCCCAGCATTTT. This translates into CASSLSGNNQPQHF.

The chain uses TRBV9 and TRBJ2-2; 8 bases align to TRBD1. After removal of 8 bases from V and 0 bases from J, the junction contained 6 bases not matched to a gene. The CDR3 has 15 residues. Looked up from germline, CDR1 is SGDLS and CDR2 is YYNGEE. Here the CDR3 reads CASSVDRANTGELFF. CDR3 DNA: TGTGCCAGTAGTGTGGACAGGGCGAACACCGGGGAGCTGTTTTTT. Combining the CDR3 with reference TRBV9 and TRBJ2-2 gives the whole variable domain DSGVTQTPKHLITATGQRVTLRCSPRSGDLSVYWYQQSLDQGLQFLIQYYNGEERAKGNILERFSAQQFPDLHSELNLSSLELGDSALYFCASSVDRANTGELFFGEGSRLTVL.

V is TRBV19 and J is TRBJ1-1; 7 bases are a match to TRBD1. V was clipped by 6 bases and J by 6 bases; unmatched bases: 4. The CDR3 spans 12 residues. The V gene's germline CDR1 is LNHDA and CDR2 SQIVND (reference sequence). CDR3 region: CASSRQGPEAFF. The CDR3 nucleotides read TGTGCCAGTAGCCGACAGGGCCCTGAAGCTTTCTTT.

This clone has just a few counts. V is TRBV5-5 and J is TRBJ2-1; 9 bases line up with TRBD2. V shed 4 bases, J shed 3 bases, and the junction held 5 bases outside the gene matches. Germline CDR1 reads SGHKS; CDR2 reads YYEKEE (reference sequence). The CDR3 extends over 15 amino acids. The CDR3 protein is CASSVSSGVYNEQFF. The CDR3 DNA reads as TGTGCCAGCAGCGTATCTAGCGGGGTCTACAATGAGCAGTTCTTC.

The chain is built from TRBV9 and TRBJ2-5; 12 bases fit TRBD2. V was clipped by 0 bases and J by 1 base; unmatched bases: 19. The CDR3 runs 22 residues. Germline-derived CDR1 and CDR2 are SGDLS and YYNGEE. CDR3 amino acids: CASSVGTPTSGGPWGAQETQYF. The DNA of the CDR3 is TGTGCCAGCAGCGTAGGTACGCCGACTAGCGGGGGCCCTTGGGGGGCCCAAGAGACCCAGTACTTC.

This chain connects TRBV5-1 to TRBJ2-7, with 14 bases identical to TRBD2. There are 15 residues in the CDR3. The V gene end was trimmed by 4 bases and the J gene end by 6 bases; junction bases not matched to a gene: 6. The V gene's germline CDR1 is SGHRS and CDR2 YFSETQ. The CDR3: CASSLGTSGGSEQYF. CDR3 nucleotides: TGCGCCAGCAGCCTAGGGACTAGCGGGGGCTCCGAGCAGTACTTC.

The chain joins TRBV4-2 to TRBJ2-5; 12 bases agree with TRBD2. The CDR3 is made up of 16 amino acids. V dropped 1 base and J dropped 0; count of bases not matched to a gene: 0. The germline CDR1 and CDR2 sequences are LGHNA and YNFKEQ. The CDR3 nucleotides read TGTGCCAGCAGCCAAGGGACTAGCGGGAACCAAGAGACCCAGTACTTC. It encodes CASSQGTSGNQETQYF.

The rearrangement uses TRBV6-1 and TRBJ1-1; perhaps TRBD1 as D (5 bases). The germline V gene encodes CDR1 MNHNS and CDR2 SASEGT. The V gene lost 2 bases and the J gene lost 6 bases, with 16 bases spanning the gap. The CDR3 is 15 amino acids. The CDR3: CASSESGEGSAEAFF. As DNA, the CDR3 is TGTGCCAGCAGTGAATCCGGGGAGGGGTCGGCTGAAGCTTTCTTT.

This clone was seen a single time. CDR3 in DNA: TGTGCCAGCAGCCAAGATGGGCGGGCTAGCGAGCAGTATGAGCAGTTCTTC. It specifies CASSQDGRASEQYEQFF. The chain carries TRBV3-1 (or the pseudogene TRBV3-2) and TRBJ2-1; maybe TRBD2 (6 bases). Trimming shortened V by 0 bases and J by 8 bases, and 20 bases separated the two germline ends. CDR1 is LGHDT and CDR2 is YNNKEL in the germline V gene (reference sequence). This CDR3 is 17 amino acids long.

The J gene is TRBJ1-2, the V gene TRBV27; 7 bases agree with TRBD1. The CDR3 has 12 amino acids. Trimming took 5 bases from V and 6 from J; bases not matched to a gene: 3. Germline loops: CDR1 MNHEY, CDR2 SMNVEV (reference sequence). For the CDR3, the DNA is TGTGCCAGCAGTAGAGGACAGGATGGCTACACCTTC. Its translation is CASSRGQDGYTF.

The chain has TRBV7-2 and TRBJ2-3; 8 bases align to TRBD2. Trimming took 5 bases from V and 4 from J; bases not matched to a gene: 5. Germline loops: CDR1 SGHTA, CDR2 FQGNSA. CDR3 size: 14 residues. CDR3 residues: CASSTRLAPDTQYF. Here the CDR3 DNA reads TGTGCCAGCAGCACCCGACTAGCGCCAGATACGCAGTATTTT.

This sequence joins TRBV5-1 and TRBJ1-2, with 9 bases fitting TRBD1. This CDR3 comprises 14 residues. Per germline, CDR1 SGHRS and CDR2 YFSETQ. Unmatched junction bases numbered 4, after V lost 4 bases and J lost 3 bases. DNA of the CDR3: TGCGCCAGCAGCCCACAGGGGGCTGACTATGGCTACACCTTC. Its protein is CASSPQGADYGYTF.

The chain couples TRBV12-3 or TRBV12-4 to TRBJ1-2; tentative D call: TRBD1 (6 bases). Trimming removed 8 bases from V and 6 bases from J, with 13 bases in between. The CDR3 covers 12 residues. The CDR3 spells CASWQGRDGYTF. CDR3 nucleotides: TGTGCCAGCTGGCAGGGGAGGGATGGCTACACCTTC.

This chain connects TRBV18 to TRBJ2-5; possible D gene TRBD1, 5 bases. CDR1 and CDR2 (germline): KGHSH, LQKENI. The CDR3 has 13 residues. V was pared by 0 bases and J by 3 bases, with 5 bases between. In nucleotides, the CDR3 is TGTGCCAGCTCACCACCAGGGGAAGAGACCCAGTACTTC. Translated, it gives CASSPPGEETQYF. The full variable domain, its missing parts supplied by reference TRBV18 and TRBJ2-5, is NAGVMQNPRHLVRRRGQEARLRCSPMKGHSHVYWYRQLPEEGLKFMVYLQKENIIDESGMPKERFSAEFPKEGPSILRIQQVVRGDSAAYFCASSPPGEETQYFGPGTRLLVL.

This chain joins TRBV6-5 and TRBJ1-5, with 7 bases identical to TRBD1. Trimming at V came to 6 bases and at J to 0 bases, leaving 5 bases not matched to a gene. The CDR3 totals 15 residues. Germline lookup yields CDR1 MNHEY and CDR2 SVGAGI. In nucleotides, the CDR3 is TGTGCCAGCAGCCTCCAGGGGGATAGCAATCAGCCCCAGCATTTT. Translating it yields CASSLQGDSNQPQHF.

The chain combines TRBV19 with TRBJ1-2; D is perhaps TRBD1 (6 bases). From germline, CDR1 is LNHDA and CDR2 SQIVND (reference sequence). V was trimmed by 5 bases and J by 7 bases, leaving 14 bases between them. This CDR3 is 13 amino acids long. The CDR3 nucleotides read TGTGCCAGTAGTGCTGGGGGGGGGCCTGGCTACACCTTC. It codes for CASSAGGGPGYTF.

The rearrangement links TRBV3-1 (or the pseudogene TRBV3-2) to TRBJ2-7, with 8 bases that match TRBD1. J lost 3 bases, V lost 5 bases, and 3 bases had no gene match. The CDR3 has 13 amino acids. Germline-derived CDR1 and CDR2 are LGHDT and YNNKEL (reference sequence). The DNA for the CDR3 is TGTGCCAGCAGCTATACAGGGGGCTACGAGCAGTACTTC. The encoded protein is CASSYTGGYEQYF.

This chain uses TRBV5-1 with TRBJ2-1; 7 bases map to TRBD2. This CDR3 is built from 16 residues. Germline CDR1 reads SGHRS; CDR2 reads YFSETQ. V gave up 6 bases and J gave up 0 bases; unmatched junction bases: 9. The CDR3 region is CASNMSGKSSYNEQFF. In nucleotides, the CDR3 is TGCGCCAGCAACATGAGCGGGAAGAGCTCCTACAATGAGCAGTTCTTC.

This sequence joins TRBV5-4 and TRBJ1-4, with D possibly being TRBD1 (6 bases). The V end lost 5 bases, the J end lost 3 bases, and 8 bases lay between the germline ends. Germline CDR1 SGHNT, CDR2 YYREEE (reference sequence). CDR3 size: 13 residues. This chain's CDR3 is CASRGASNEKLFF. CDR3 coding DNA: TGTGCCAGCAGGGGGGCTTCTAATGAAAAACTGTTTTTT.

The chain is built from TRBV5-1 and TRBJ2-2, with 7 bases aligning to TRBD2. V lost 2 bases to trimming and J lost 3 bases; unmatched junction nucleotides: 10. CDR1 is SGHRS and CDR2 is YFSETQ in the germline V gene. The CDR3 is 17 amino acids. The CDR3 reads CASSFEVREGDTGELFF. CDR3 sequence (DNA): TGCGCCAGCAGCTTTGAAGTTAGGGAGGGTGACACCGGGGAGCTGTTTTTT. Complete variable domain (other parts from reference TRBV5-1 and TRBJ2-2): KAGVTQTPRYLIKTRGQQVTLSCSPISGHRSVSWYQQTPGQGLQFLFEYFSETQRNKGNFPGRFSGRQFSNSRSEMNVSTLELGDSALYLCASSFEVREGDTGELFFGEGSRLTVL.

The chain carries TRBV5-1 and TRBJ2-3; 10 bases agree with TRBD2. Germline CDR1 and CDR2: SGHRS and YFSETQ. This CDR3 has 17 residues. Trimming at V came to 2 bases and at J to 6 bases, leaving 12 bases not matched to a gene. CDR3 region: CASSFYSGGFKSDTQYF. As DNA, the CDR3 is TGCGCCAGCAGCTTCTATAGCGGGGGGTTTAAGTCCGATACGCAGTATTTT.

This rearrangement joins TRBV12-5 to TRBJ1-3; D ambiguous. The CDR3 loop spans 14 amino acids. Germline V gene data show CDR1 as LGHNT and CDR2 as FRNRAP. V lost 4 bases, J lost 0 bases, and 7 bases lay in between. The CDR3 DNA is TGTGCTAGTGGTTCGGAGTTCTCTGGAAACACCATATATTTT. Its protein is CASGSEFSGNTIYF.

The genes are TRBV25-1 and TRBJ1-1, with TRBD1 identical over 7 bases. Germline CDR1 MGHDK, CDR2 SYGVNS. The CDR3 contains 15 residues. The V and J ends lost 3 bases and 1 base, in that order; junction bases with no gene match: 5. As DNA, the CDR3 is TGTGCCAGCAGTGACCAGGGGACAGCGAACACTGAAGCTTTCTTT. This codes for CASSDQGTANTEAFF.

V gene TRBV7-2 combines with J gene TRBJ2-5; the D gene is possibly TRBD1 (5 bases). CDR1 is SGHTA and CDR2 is FQGNSA in the germline V gene. CDR3 size: 14 residues. V was pared by 3 bases and J by 5 bases, with 13 bases between. CDR3 bases: TGTGCCAGCAGCTTGGACACTTCGAGGGAGACCCAGTACTTC. It yields the protein CASSLDTSRETQYF.

CDR3 loop: CASVRQGASEKLFF. The CDR3 nucleotides read TGTGCCAGCGTCAGACAGGGGGCGAGTGAAAAACTGTTTTTT. The rearrangement uses TRBV6-5 and TRBJ1-4, with 10 bases fitting TRBD1. Germline CDR1 reads MNHEY; CDR2 reads SVGAGI. Unmatched junction bases numbered 7, after V lost 8 bases and J lost 7 bases. The CDR3 is 14 amino acids.

The chain carries TRBV27 and TRBJ2-2; the D is unclear. The CDR3 is made up of 13 amino acids. V was pared by 6 bases and J by 5 bases, with 10 bases between. From germline, CDR1 is MNHEY and CDR2 SMNVEV (reference sequence). This chain's CDR3 is CASSLLRTGELFF. In nucleotides, the CDR3 is TGTGCCAGCAGCCTACTGAGGACCGGGGAGCTGTTTTTT.